The 5 T cell receptor beta chains below come from one sample, sequenced in a study of prognosis after radiotherapy for stage I lung cancer. Multiplex PCR in two rounds served to amplify TCR beta CDR3 from genomic DNA. Used in first-round PCR were primers specific to each TRBV and TRBJ gene. TCRdb recomputed calls from the multiplex PCR reads with MiXCR, one row per CDR3 protein. The sample includes nearly 35,000 distinct CDR3 sequences, 32% of them seen just once. Sequencing used PBMCs, obtained before or after stereotactic body radiation therapy (not recorded which). Every receptor here comes from a donor at least 50 years old with non-small cell lung cancer.

This clonotype was detected ten times or more. This chain's CDR3 is CASSQDPGGTGELFF. CDR3 DNA: TGTGCCAGCAGCCAAGACCCAGGGGGCACCGGGGAGCTGTTTTTT. V usage is TRBV3-1 and J usage is TRBJ2-2; 7 nucleotides align to TRBD1. The CDR3 sequence is 15 residues long. Per the germline V gene, CDR1 is LGHDT and CDR2 is YNNKEL (reference sequence). V lost 0 bases, J lost 4 bases, and 2 bases stayed unmatched.

This clonotype was counted at least ten times. Germline is not matched at one junction end, which may reflect a read error. The chain is built from TRBV29-1 and TRBJ2-7, with a weak D call TRBD1 (5 bases). The CDR3 runs 12 residues. CDR1 and CDR2 (germline): SQVTM, ANQGSEA. CDR3 sequence: CSVRKGSSEQYF. Written as DNA, the CDR3 is TGCAGCGTGAGGAAGGGGTCCTCCGAGCAGTACTTC.

In its sample, this clonotype was seen many times. The CDR3 DNA reads as TGCAGTGCTAGGGCGGCCGACAGGGTCGTAACCGGGGAGCTGTTTTTT. Its translation is CSARAADRVVTGELFF. The chain recombines TRBV20-1 with TRBJ2-2; TRBD1 aligns across 7 bases. CDR1 and CDR2 from the germline V gene are DFQATT and SNEGSKA (reference sequence). There are 16 residues in the CDR3. J was trimmed by 5 bases and V by 3 bases; bases with no gene match: 12.

The CDR3 reads CASSQARVGKLFF. CDR3 nucleotide sequence: TGTGCCAGCAGCCAAGCAAGGGTGGGGAAACTGTTTTTT. This chain joins TRBV14 and TRBJ1-4; no definite D call. In germline, CDR1 is SGHDN, CDR2 FVKESK. Trimming took off 1 base at V and 11 bases at J, with 11 bases between the two ends. The CDR3 loop spans 13 amino acids.

This clonotype was detected many times. The chain is built from TRBV10-2 and TRBJ2-3; 11 bases match TRBD2. The J segment lost 7 bases and the V segment lost 8 bases, leaving 11 bases of the junction unmatched. The CDR3 is made up of 15 amino acids. CDR1 is WSHSY and CDR2 is SAAADI in the germline V gene. The CDR3 sequence is CASSSTSGGFNTQYF. In DNA form, the CDR3 reads TGCGCCAGCTCCTCCACTAGCGGGGGTTTCAATACGCAGTATTTT.